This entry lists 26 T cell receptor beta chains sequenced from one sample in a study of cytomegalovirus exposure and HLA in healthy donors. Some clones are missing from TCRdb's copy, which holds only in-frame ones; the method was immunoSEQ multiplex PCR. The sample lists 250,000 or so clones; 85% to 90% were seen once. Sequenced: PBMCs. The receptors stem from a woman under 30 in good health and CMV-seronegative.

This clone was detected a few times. The CDR3 is CASSSAAQSLDIQYF. The DNA of the CDR3 is TGTGCCAGTTCTTCCGCGGCGCAATCGCTAGACATTCAGTACTTC. The chain couples TRBV19 to TRBJ2-4; D not resolved. The ends were cut back, 8 bases at V and 8 bases at J, with 22 bases in the middle. Germline V gene sequence: CDR1 LNHDA, CDR2 SQIVND (reference sequence). CDR3 length: 15 amino acids.

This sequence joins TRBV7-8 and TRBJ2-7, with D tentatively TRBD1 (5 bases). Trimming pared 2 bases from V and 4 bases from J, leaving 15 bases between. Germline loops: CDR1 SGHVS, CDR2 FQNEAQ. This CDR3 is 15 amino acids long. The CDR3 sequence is CASSLWQGPGYEQYF. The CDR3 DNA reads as TGTGCCAGCAGCTTATGGCAGGGCCCTGGTTACGAGCAGTACTTC.

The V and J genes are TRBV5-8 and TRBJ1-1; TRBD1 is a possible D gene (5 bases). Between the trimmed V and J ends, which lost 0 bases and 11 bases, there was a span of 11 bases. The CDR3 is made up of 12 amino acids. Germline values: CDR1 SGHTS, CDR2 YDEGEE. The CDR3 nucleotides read TGTGCCAGCAGCTTGGACGGCAGGGATGCTTTCTTT. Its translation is CASSLDGRDAFF.

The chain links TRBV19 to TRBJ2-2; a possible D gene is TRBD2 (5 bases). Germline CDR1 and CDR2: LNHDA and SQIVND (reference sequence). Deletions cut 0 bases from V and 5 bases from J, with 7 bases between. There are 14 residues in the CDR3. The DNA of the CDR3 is TGTGCCAGTAGTATAGAGGGGAGAACCGGGGAGCTGTTTTTT. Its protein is CASSIEGRTGELFF.

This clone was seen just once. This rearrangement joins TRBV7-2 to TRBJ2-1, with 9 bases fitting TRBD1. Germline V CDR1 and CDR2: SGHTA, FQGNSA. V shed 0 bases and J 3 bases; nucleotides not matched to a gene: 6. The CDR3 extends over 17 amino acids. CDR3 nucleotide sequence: TGTGCCAGCAGCTTAGCGCAACCGGGACAGGGCTACAATGAGCAGTTCTTC. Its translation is CASSLAQPGQGYNEQFF.

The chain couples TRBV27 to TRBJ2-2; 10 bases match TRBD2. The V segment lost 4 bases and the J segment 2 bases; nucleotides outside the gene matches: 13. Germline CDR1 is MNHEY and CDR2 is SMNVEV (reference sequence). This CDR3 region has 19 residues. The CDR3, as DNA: TGTGCCAGCAGTTCCCAAATTGTGTCTAGCGGGGGTAACACCGGGGAGCTGTTTTTT. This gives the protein CASSSQIVSSGGNTGELFF.

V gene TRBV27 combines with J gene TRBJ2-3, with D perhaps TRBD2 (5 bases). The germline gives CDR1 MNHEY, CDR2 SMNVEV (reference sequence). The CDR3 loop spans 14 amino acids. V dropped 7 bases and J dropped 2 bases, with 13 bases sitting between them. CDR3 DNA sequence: TGTGCCAGCACGGGAACCAAAGTCACAGATACGCAGTATTTT. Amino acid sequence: CASTGTKVTDTQYF.

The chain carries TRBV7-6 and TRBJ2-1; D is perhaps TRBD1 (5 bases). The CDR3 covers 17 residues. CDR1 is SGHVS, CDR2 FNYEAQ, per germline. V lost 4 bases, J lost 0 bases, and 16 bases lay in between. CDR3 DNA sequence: TGTGCCAGCAGCTATCCCGCCCACAGGAGCTCCTACAATGAGCAGTTCTTC. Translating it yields CASSYPAHRSSYNEQFF.

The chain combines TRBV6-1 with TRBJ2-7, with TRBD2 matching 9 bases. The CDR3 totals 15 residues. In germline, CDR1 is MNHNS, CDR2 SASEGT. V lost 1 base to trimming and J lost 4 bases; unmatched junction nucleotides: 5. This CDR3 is CASSEVSGGIYEQYF. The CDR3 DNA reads TGTGCCAGCAGTGAAGTTAGCGGGGGAATATACGAGCAGTACTTC.

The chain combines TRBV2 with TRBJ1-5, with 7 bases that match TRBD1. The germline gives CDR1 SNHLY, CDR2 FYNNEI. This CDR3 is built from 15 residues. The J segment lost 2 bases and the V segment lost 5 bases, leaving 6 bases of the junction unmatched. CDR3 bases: TGTGCCAGCAGTTCCGGACAGGTGGGCAATCAGCCCCAGCATTTT. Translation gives CASSSGQVGNQPQHF.

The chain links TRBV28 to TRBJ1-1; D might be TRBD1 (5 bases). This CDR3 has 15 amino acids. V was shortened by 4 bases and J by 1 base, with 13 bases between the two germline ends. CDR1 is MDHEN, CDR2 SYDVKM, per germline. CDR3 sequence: CASSSGADWNTEAFF. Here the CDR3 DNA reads TGTGCCAGCAGTTCTGGGGCTGATTGGAACACTGAAGCTTTCTTT. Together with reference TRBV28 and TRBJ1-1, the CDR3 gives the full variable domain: DVKVTQSSRYLVKRTGEKVFLECVQDMDHENMFWYRQDPGLGLRLIYFSYDVKMKEKGDIPEGYSVSREKKERFSLILESASTNQTSMYLCASSSGADWNTEAFFGQGTRLTVV.

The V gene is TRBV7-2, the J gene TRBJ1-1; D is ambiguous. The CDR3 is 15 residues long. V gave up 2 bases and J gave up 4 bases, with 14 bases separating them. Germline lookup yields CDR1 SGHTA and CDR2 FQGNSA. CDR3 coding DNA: TGTGCCAGCAGCTTACTTACTGGAGCGGGCACTGAAGCTTTCTTT. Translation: CASSLLTGAGTEAFF. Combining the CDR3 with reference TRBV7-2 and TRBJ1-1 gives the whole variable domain GAGVSQSPSNKVTEKGKDVELRCDPISGHTALYWYRQSLGQGLEFLIYFQGNSAPDKSGLPSDRFSAERTGGSVSTLTIQRTQQEDSAVYLCASSLLTGAGTEAFFGQGTRLTVV.

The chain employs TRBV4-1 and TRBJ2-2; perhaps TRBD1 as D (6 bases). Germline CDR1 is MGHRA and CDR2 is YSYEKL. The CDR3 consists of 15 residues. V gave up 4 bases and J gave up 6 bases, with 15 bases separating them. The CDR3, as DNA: TGCGCCAGCAGCCGGGGGCCAGCAGGGCCCGGGGAGCTGTTTTTT. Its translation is CASSRGPAGPGELFF.

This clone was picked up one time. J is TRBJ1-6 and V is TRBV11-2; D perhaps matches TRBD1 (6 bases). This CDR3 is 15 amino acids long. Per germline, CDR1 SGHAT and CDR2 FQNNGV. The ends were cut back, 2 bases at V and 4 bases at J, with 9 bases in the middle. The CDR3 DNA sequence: TGTGCCAGCAGCTTAACCCAGGGGTATAATTCACCCCTCCACTTT. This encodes CASSLTQGYNSPLHF.

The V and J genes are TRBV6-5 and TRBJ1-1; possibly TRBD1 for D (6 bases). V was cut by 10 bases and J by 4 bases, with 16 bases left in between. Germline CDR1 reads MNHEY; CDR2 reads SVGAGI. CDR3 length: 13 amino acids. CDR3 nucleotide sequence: TGTGCCACTTCGGGGGGGCTGAGCACTGAAGCTTTCTTT. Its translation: CATSGGLSTEAFF.

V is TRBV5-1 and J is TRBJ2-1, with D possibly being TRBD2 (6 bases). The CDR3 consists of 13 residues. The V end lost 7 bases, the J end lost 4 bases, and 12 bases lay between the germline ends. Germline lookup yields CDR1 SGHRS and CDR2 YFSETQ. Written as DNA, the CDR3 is TGCGCCAGCGGGGGGATGAGATACAATGAGCAGTTCTTC. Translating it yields CASGGMRYNEQFF.

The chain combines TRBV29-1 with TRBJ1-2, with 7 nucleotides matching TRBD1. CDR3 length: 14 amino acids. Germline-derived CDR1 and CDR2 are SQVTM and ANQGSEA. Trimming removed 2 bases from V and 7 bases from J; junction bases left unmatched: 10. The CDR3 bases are TGCAGCGTTGAAAATCGGGACAGCCCATTTGGCTACACCTTC. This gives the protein CSVENRDSPFGYTF. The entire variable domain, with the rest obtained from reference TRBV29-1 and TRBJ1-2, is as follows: SAVISQKPSRDICQRGTSLTIQCQVDSQVTMMFWYRQQPGQSLTLIATANQGSEATYESGFVIDKFPISRPNLTFSTLTVSNMSPEDSSIYLCSVENRDSPFGYTFGSGTRLTVV.

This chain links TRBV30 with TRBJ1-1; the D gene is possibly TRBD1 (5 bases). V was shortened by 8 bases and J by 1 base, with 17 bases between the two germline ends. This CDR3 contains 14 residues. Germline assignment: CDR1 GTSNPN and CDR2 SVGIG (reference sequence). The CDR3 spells CADGGDQKNTEAFF. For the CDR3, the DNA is TGTGCCGATGGGGGGGACCAAAAGAACACTGAAGCTTTCTTT.

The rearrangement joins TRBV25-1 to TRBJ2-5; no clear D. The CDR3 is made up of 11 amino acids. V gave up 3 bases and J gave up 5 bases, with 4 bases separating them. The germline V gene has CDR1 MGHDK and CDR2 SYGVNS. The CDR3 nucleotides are TGTGCCAGCAGTGACCCGGAGACCCAGTACTTC. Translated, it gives CASSDPETQYF.

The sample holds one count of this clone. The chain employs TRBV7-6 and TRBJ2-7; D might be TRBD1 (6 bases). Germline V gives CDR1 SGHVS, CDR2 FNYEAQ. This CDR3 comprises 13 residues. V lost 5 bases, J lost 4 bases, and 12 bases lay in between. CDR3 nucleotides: TGTGCCAGCAGCCCCGGGACATCTTACGAGCAGTACTTC. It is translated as CASSPGTSYEQYF.

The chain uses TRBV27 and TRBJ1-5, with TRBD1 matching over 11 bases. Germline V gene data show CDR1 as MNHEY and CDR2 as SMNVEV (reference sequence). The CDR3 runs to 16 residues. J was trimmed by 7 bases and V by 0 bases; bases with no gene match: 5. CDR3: CASSLSRTGGLQPQHF. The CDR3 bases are TGTGCCAGCAGTTTATCTCGGACAGGGGGCTTGCAGCCCCAGCATTTT.

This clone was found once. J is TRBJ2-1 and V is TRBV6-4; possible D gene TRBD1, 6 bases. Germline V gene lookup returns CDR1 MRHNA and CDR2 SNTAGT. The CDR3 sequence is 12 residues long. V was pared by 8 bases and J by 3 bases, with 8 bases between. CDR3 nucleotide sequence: TGTGCCAGCGTGGACAGCTACAATGAGCAGTTCTTC. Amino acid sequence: CASVDSYNEQFF.

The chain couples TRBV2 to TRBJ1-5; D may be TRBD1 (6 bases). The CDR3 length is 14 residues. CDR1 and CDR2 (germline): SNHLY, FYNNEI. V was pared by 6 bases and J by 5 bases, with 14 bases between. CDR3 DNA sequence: TGTGCCAGCAGGTACAGGGAAGGGGATCAGCCCCAGCATTTT. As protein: CASRYREGDQPQHF.

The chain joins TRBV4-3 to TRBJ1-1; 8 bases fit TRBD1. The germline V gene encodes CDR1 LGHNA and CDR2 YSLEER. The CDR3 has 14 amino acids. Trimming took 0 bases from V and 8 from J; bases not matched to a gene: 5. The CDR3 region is CASSQEAGGWEAFF. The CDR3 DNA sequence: TGCGCCAGCAGCCAAGAGGCAGGGGGCTGGGAAGCTTTCTTT.

The CDR3 loop reads CASSPLGTASLRNQPQHF. The DNA for the CDR3 is TGTGCCAGCTCACCCCTTGGCACAGCCTCACTTCGCAATCAGCCCCAGCATTTT. J is TRBJ1-5 and V is TRBV18; D ambiguous. The CDR3 is 18 residues long. The germline V gene has CDR1 KGHSH and CDR2 LQKENI. V was shortened by 3 bases and J by 2 bases, with 20 bases between the two germline ends. Full variable domain (outside the CDR3, taken from reference TRBV18 and TRBJ1-5): NAGVMQNPRHLVRRRGQEARLRCSPMKGHSHVYWYRQLPEEGLKFMVYLQKENIIDESGMPKERFSAEFPKEGPSILRIQQVVRGDSAAYFCASSPLGTASLRNQPQHFGDGTRLSIL.

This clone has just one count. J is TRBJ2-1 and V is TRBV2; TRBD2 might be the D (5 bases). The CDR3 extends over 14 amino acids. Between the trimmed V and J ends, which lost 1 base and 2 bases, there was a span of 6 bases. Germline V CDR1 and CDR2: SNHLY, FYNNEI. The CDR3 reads CASSEGRAYNEQFF. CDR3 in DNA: TGTGCCAGCAGTGAAGGGCGGGCCTACAATGAGCAGTTCTTC.